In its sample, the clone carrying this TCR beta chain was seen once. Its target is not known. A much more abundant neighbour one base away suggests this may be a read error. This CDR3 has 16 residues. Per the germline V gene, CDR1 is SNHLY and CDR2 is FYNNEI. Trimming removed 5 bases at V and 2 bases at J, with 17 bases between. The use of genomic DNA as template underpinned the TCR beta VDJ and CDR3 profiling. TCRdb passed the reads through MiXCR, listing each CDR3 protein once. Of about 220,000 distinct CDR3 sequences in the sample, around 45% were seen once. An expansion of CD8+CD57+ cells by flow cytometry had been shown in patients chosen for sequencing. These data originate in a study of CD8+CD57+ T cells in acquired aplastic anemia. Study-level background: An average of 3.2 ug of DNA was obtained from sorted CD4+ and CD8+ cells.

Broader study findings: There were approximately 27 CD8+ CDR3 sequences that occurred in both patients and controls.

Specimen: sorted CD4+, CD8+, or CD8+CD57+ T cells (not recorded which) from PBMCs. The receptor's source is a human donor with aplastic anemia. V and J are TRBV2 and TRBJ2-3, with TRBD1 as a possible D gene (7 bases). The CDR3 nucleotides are TGTGCCAGCAGTAGAGCGACAGGGAGGATCACAGATACGCAGTATTTT. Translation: CASSRATGRITDTQYF.